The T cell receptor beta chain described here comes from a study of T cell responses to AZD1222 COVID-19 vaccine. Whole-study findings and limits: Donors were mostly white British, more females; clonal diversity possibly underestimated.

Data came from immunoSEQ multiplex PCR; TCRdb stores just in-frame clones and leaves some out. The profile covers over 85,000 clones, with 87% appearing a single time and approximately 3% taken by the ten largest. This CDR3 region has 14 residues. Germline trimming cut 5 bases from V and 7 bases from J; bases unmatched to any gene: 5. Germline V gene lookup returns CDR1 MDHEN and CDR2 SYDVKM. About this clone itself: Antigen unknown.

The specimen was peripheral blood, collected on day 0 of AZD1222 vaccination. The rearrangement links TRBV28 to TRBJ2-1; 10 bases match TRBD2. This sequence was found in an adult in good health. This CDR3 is CASSRTSGWNEQFF. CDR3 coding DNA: TGTGCCAGCAGTCGGACTAGCGGCTGGAATGAGCAGTTCTTC.